What follows are 13 T cell receptor beta chains derived from one specimen sequenced in a study of T-cell reconstitution after alpha-beta-depleted transplantation in children. It was with unique molecular identifiers that the TCRbeta library was prepared. TCRdb reanalysed the PCR reads using MiXCR and keeps one entry per CDR3 protein. The table lists under 350,000 distinct CDR3 sequences, about a tenth of them singletons. The sequencing here drew on PBMCs from the stem cell graft donor, taken from the stem cell graft. These receptors originate from a human donor who donated a stem cell graft to a child with SCID.

This clonotype has a handful of counts. The V and J genes are TRBV25-1 and TRBJ2-7; D is ambiguous. Trimming stripped 1 base from V and 6 bases from J, with 4 bases between. The CDR3 contains 11 residues. Looked up from germline, CDR1 is MGHDK and CDR2 is SYGVNS. Written as DNA, the CDR3 is TGTGCCAGCAGTGAATGGGGCGAGCAGTACTTC. It is translated as CASSEWGEQYF.

This chain connects TRBV5-1 to TRBJ1-2; 7 nucleotides agree with TRBD1. The germline V gene has CDR1 SGHRS and CDR2 YFSETQ. The CDR3 is made up of 17 amino acids. V gave up 1 base and J gave up 4 bases; unmatched junction bases: 13. In nucleotides, the CDR3 is TGCGCCAGCAGCTTGTCTGGGACAGCCCAAGACTCCTATGGCTACACCTTC. Its translation is CASSLSGTAQDSYGYTF.

In this sample, this clonotype turned up many times. The chain recombines TRBV12-3 or TRBV12-4 with TRBJ2-7, with 14 bases fitting TRBD2. CDR3 length: 16 residues. Trimming at V came to 6 bases and at J to 0 bases, leaving 4 bases not matched to a gene. This CDR3 is CASSKGLAGGSYEQYF. CDR3 DNA: TGTGCCAGCAGCAAAGGACTAGCGGGGGGCTCCTACGAGCAGTACTTC.

The CDR3 loop is CASSFSAGGPTDTQYF. The CDR3 DNA reads TGTGCCAGCAGTTTCTCGGCGGGGGGGCCGACAGATACGCAGTATTTT. The V and J genes are TRBV12-3 or TRBV12-4 and TRBJ2-3; 9 positions agree with TRBD2. This CDR3 is built from 16 residues. J was trimmed by 3 bases and V by 3 bases; bases with no gene match: 7.

CDR3 protein: CASSLAQGSYEQYF. For the CDR3, the DNA is TGCGCCAGCAGCTTGGCGCAGGGATCCTACGAGCAGTACTTC. The chain carries TRBV5-1 and TRBJ2-7; possible D gene TRBD1, 5 bases. V was cut by 0 bases and J by 1 base, with 8 bases left in between. Per germline, CDR1 SGHRS and CDR2 YFSETQ. This CDR3 comprises 14 residues.

The chain uses TRBV11-2 and TRBJ2-1; D unresolved. The CDR3 length is 16 residues. V was pared by 5 bases and J by 2 bases, with 16 bases between. Germline values: CDR1 SGHAT, CDR2 FQNNGV. CDR3 loop: CASSQRRKTTYNEQFF. The DNA for the CDR3 is TGTGCCAGCAGCCAACGACGGAAAACCACCTACAATGAGCAGTTCTTC.

Many counts were recorded for this clonotype. The chain joins TRBV14 to TRBJ1-1, with D possibly TRBD1 on 6 matching bases. Germline V gene data show CDR1 as SGHDN and CDR2 as FVKESK. Trimming removed 4 bases at V and 4 bases at J, with 13 bases between. This CDR3 contains 14 residues. The CDR3: CASSLAPGVTEAFF. In DNA form, the CDR3 reads TGTGCCAGCAGCCTGGCTCCAGGGGTCACTGAAGCTTTCTTT. Based on the CDR3 plus reference TRBV14 and TRBJ1-1, the full variable domain is EAGVTQFPSHSVIEKGQTVTLRCDPISGHDNLYWYRRVMGKEIKFLLHFVKESKQDESGMPNNRFLAERTGGTYSTLKVQPAELEDSGVYFCASSLAPGVTEAFFGQGTRLTVV.

The CDR3, as DNA: TGCGCCAGCAGCTTGGAACAGGGGTATGGCTACACCTTC. Protein sequence: CASSLEQGYGYTF. The chain links TRBV5-1 to TRBJ1-2, with TRBD1 identical over 7 bases. The germline gives CDR1 SGHRS, CDR2 YFSETQ. J was trimmed by 5 bases and V by 0 bases; bases with no gene match: 1. This CDR3 spans 13 amino acids.

This clonotype appeared many times. The chain couples TRBV27 to TRBJ2-2; 9 bases align to TRBD1. Germline CDR1 reads MNHEY; CDR2 reads SMNVEV (reference sequence). The CDR3 sequence is 15 residues long. V gave up 6 bases and J gave up 3 bases; unmatched junction bases: 5. CDR3 nucleotide sequence: TGTGCCAGCAGACCGGGACAGGGTTACACCGGGGAGCTGTTTTTT. Its translation: CASRPGQGYTGELFF.

This clonotype was detected ten times or more. The J gene is TRBJ2-1, the V gene TRBV5-1; 7 bases match TRBD1. With V trimmed by 0 bases and J by 8 bases, 8 bases remained unmatched. The CDR3 contains 15 residues. From germline, CDR1 is SGHRS and CDR2 YFSETQ. The CDR3 region is CASSLEGQGVHEQFF. The CDR3 coding sequence is TGCGCCAGCAGCTTGGAGGGCCAGGGGGTCCATGAGCAGTTCTTC.

This CDR3 is CASKTGGDEQYF. For the CDR3, the DNA is TGCGCCAGCAAGACAGGGGGCGACGAGCAGTACTTC. The chain uses TRBV5-1 and TRBJ2-7; TRBD1 matches 10 bases. Losses at the gene ends were 6 bases for V and 5 bases for J; bases not matched to a gene: 2. Per germline, CDR1 SGHRS and CDR2 YFSETQ. This CDR3 is built from 12 residues.

This clonotype occurred a few times. The rearrangement uses TRBV12-3 or TRBV12-4 and TRBJ1-3, with no clear D. This CDR3 contains 15 residues. The ends were cut back, 3 bases at V and 2 bases at J, with 11 bases in the middle. Written as DNA, the CDR3 is TGTGCCAGCAGTTTGGGGATTTTGGCTGGAAACACCATATATTTT. It specifies CASSLGILAGNTIYF.

This clonotype came up many times. This chain joins TRBV5-1 and TRBJ2-3; D tentatively fits TRBD1 or TRBD2 (7 bases each). Trimming removed 2 bases at V and 6 bases at J, with 16 bases between. Germline-derived CDR1 and CDR2 are SGHRS and YFSETQ. The CDR3 covers 15 residues. The CDR3 DNA sequence: TGCGCCAGCAGCTTCTCCAGGGGGGGCTTGGATACGCAGTATTTT. As protein: CASSFSRGGLDTQYF.